Each of the 14 T cell receptor beta chains below was sequenced from the same sample in a study of shared clonotypes between healthy human individuals. Here immunoSEQ multiplex PCR was the method, and the copy in TCRdb shows in-frame clones only, minus some. The data contain more than 2 million clones, less than 95% of them singletons. CD45RO-negative, CCR7-positively selected cells formed the naive CD8 fraction, excluding terminally differentiated effector memory CD45RA+ cells. What was sequenced was naive CD8+ T cells sorted from blood. All receptors derive from a man between 18 and 35 years old in good health.

This chain joins TRBV29-1 and TRBJ2-1; the match to TRBD2 covers 8 bases. J gave up 14 bases and V 6 bases, and 3 bases lay outside the gene matches. Germline V gene sequence: CDR1 SQVTM, CDR2 ANQGSEA. CDR3 length: 9 amino acids. CDR3: CSVGGLEFF. CDR3 nucleotide sequence: TGCAGCGTGGGGGGACTAGAGTTCTTC.

This rearrangement joins TRBV18 to TRBJ1-3; TRBD1 matches 9 bases. Per germline, CDR1 KGHSH and CDR2 LQKENI. There are 15 residues in the CDR3. J gave up 2 bases and V 2 bases, and 1 base lay outside the gene matches. The DNA for the CDR3 is TGTGCCAGCTCACCAAACAGGGGGCCTGGAAACACCATATATTTT. It is translated as CASSPNRGPGNTIYF.

V is TRBV6-1 and J is TRBJ1-5; possible D gene TRBD1, 6 bases. V was cut by 3 bases and J by 2 bases, with 11 bases left in between. The germline V gene has CDR1 MNHNS and CDR2 SASEGT. The CDR3 has 15 amino acids. The chain's CDR3 is CASSDWGAGNQPQHF. As DNA, the CDR3 is TGTGCCAGCAGTGATTGGGGGGCCGGCAATCAGCCCCAGCATTTT.

The chain recombines TRBV9 with TRBJ2-5; D call uncertain. The CDR3 covers 13 residues. The V gene's germline CDR1 is SGDLS and CDR2 YYNGEE. Trimming left V 4 bases short and J 4 bases short, with 11 bases between. CDR3 protein: CASSPGGLETQYF. CDR3 bases: TGTGCCAGCAGCCCCGGTGGCTTAGAGACCCAGTACTTC.

This clone occurred once. This chain connects TRBV7-9 to TRBJ1-2; weak D call: TRBD1 (6 bases). The V end lost 4 bases, the J end lost 4 bases, and 16 bases lay between the germline ends. The CDR3 sequence is 15 residues long. Germline V gene data show CDR1 as SEHNR and CDR2 as FQNEAQ (reference sequence). The CDR3, as DNA: TGTGCCAGCAGCTATATTACAGGGCTTTCCTATGGCTACACCTTC. Its protein is CASSYITGLSYGYTF.

The genes are TRBV9 and TRBJ2-3; TRBD2 matches at 11 bases. This CDR3 has 17 residues. Germline CDR1 SGDLS, CDR2 YYNGEE. J was trimmed by 3 bases and V by 1 base; bases with no gene match: 7. In nucleotides, the CDR3 is TGTGCCAGCAGCGTAACCAAGACTAGCGGGATGACAGATACGCAGTATTTT. Translated, it gives CASSVTKTSGMTDTQYF.

V gene TRBV9 combines with J gene TRBJ2-7; 11 bases match TRBD2. V dropped 3 bases and J dropped 4; count of bases not matched to a gene: 9. Germline V gene data show CDR1 as SGDLS and CDR2 as YYNGEE. This CDR3 has 16 residues. CDR3 loop: CASSAQLAGEEYEQYF. The CDR3 DNA sequence: TGTGCCAGCAGCGCCCAACTAGCGGGAGAGGAGTACGAGCAGTACTTC.

The chain combines TRBV10-3 with TRBJ2-3; D might be TRBD2 (6 bases). CDR1 and CDR2 (germline): ENHRY, SYGVKD. V lost 3 bases and J 4 bases, leaving 11 bases between the germline ends. The CDR3 runs to 14 residues. CDR3 nucleotides: TGTGCCATCAGTGACGGGAGTCCGCCAGATACGCAGTATTTT. Protein product: CAISDGSPPDTQYF.

The gene calls are TRBV11-2 and TRBJ2-1, with 14 bases matching TRBD2. Germline trimming cut 4 bases from V and 8 bases from J; bases unmatched to any gene: 4. The V gene's germline CDR1 is SGHAT and CDR2 FQNNGV. The CDR3 loop spans 15 amino acids. DNA of the CDR3: TGTGCCAGCAGCTCAGGACTAGCGGGAGGACATGAGCAGTTCTTC. Amino acids: CASSSGLAGGHEQFF.

The genes are TRBV28 and TRBJ1-5, with D possibly matching TRBD1 (6 bases). The CDR3 length is 12 residues. V lost 7 bases, J lost 6 bases, and 10 bases lay in between. Germline CDR1 reads MDHEN; CDR2 reads SYDVKM. The CDR3 DNA follows: TGTGCCAGCACCAAGGGGGGTCAGCCCCAGCATTTT. It specifies CASTKGGQPQHF.

The J gene is TRBJ2-7, the V gene TRBV11-2, with TRBD1 matching over 8 bases. Per the germline V gene, CDR1 is SGHAT and CDR2 is FQNNGV. Trimming removed 7 bases from V and 2 bases from J; junction bases left unmatched: 7. CDR3 length equals 14 residues. The CDR3: CASNPTGDTYEQYF. DNA of the CDR3: TGTGCCAGCAACCCGACAGGGGATACCTACGAGCAGTACTTC.

Note on this clone: The sample holds other DNA sequences that translate to the same CDR3. J is TRBJ2-7 and V is TRBV27; maybe TRBD2 (5 bases). Trimming shortened V by 0 bases and J by 0 bases, and 6 bases separated the two germline ends. The CDR3 length is 14 residues. From germline, CDR1 is MNHEY and CDR2 SMNVEV (reference sequence). CDR3 in amino acids: CASSLSGVSYEQYF. DNA for the CDR3: TGTGCCAGCAGTTTATCCGGGGTCTCCTACGAGCAGTACTTC.

V and J are TRBV15 and TRBJ2-7, with 7 bases identical to TRBD1. Germline V gives CDR1 LNHNV, CDR2 YYDKDF (reference sequence). J gave up 2 bases and V 3 bases, and 4 bases lay outside the gene matches. The CDR3 has 14 residues. CDR3 nucleotides: TGTGCCACCAGCAGGACAGGGATACCCTACGAGCAGTACTTC. As protein: CATSRTGIPYEQYF.

The genes are TRBV4-1 and TRBJ2-1; 10 nucleotides agree with TRBD2. The CDR3 runs 18 residues. CDR1 MGHRA and CDR2 YSYEKL come from the germline V gene. J gave up 2 bases and V 4 bases, and 11 bases lay outside the gene matches. The CDR3, as DNA: TGCGCCAGCAGCCCTGACCCTAGCGGGAGATTCGCCTACAATGAGCAGTTCTTC. This sequence encodes CASSPDPSGRFAYNEQFF.